This T cell receptor (beta chain) was observed in a study of blood T cell repertoires in COVID-19. Background on the study: Nucleic acid was either cDNA or gDNA, and it came from T cells, B-cell-depleted T cells, or PBMCs.

Trimming took 1 base from V and 7 from J, leaving 20 bases between them. In germline, CDR1 is SGHTA, CDR2 FQGTGA. The CDR3 runs 17 residues. The protocol was immunoSEQ multiplex PCR, while the TCRdb copy is restricted to in-frame clones and leaves out a portion. The data show approximately 150,000 clones, with roughly 82% seen just once and roughly 7.9% held by the top ten. The origin of this receptor is a woman aged 50 to 65 in a cohort sampled during active or convalescent COVID-19. Sequenced: peripheral blood. The rearrangement links TRBV7-3 to TRBJ2-1; possibly TRBD2 for D (5 bases). This chain's CDR3 is CASSLRATERLSNEQFF. The CDR3, as DNA: TGTGCCAGCAGCTTAAGAGCAACCGAGCGGTTGTCAAATGAGCAGTTCTTC.